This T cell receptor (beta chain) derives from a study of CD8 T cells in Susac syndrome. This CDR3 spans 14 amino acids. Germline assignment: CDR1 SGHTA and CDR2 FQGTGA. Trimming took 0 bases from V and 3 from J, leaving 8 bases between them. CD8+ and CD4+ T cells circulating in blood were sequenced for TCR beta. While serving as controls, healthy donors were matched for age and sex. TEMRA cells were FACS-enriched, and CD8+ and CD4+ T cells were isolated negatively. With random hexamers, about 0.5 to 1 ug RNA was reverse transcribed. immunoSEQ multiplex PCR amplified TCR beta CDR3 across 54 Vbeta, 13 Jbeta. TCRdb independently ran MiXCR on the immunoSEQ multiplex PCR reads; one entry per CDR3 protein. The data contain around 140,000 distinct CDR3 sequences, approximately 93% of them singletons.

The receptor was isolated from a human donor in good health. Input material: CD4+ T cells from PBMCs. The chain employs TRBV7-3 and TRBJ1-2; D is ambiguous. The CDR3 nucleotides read TGTGCCAGCAGCTTAACGGGGAAGGACTATGGCTACACCTTC. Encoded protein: CASSLTGKDYGYTF.